The 20 T cell receptor beta chains reported below all come from one sample, sequenced in a study of T cells in tuberculosis. Clones were read by immunoSEQ multiplex PCR, and TCRdb kept only the in-frame ones, dropping some. Of more than 35,000 clones listed, approximately 94% were seen once; the top ten hold 9% to 13%. Input material: PBMCs. The source is a donor between 10 and 29 years old with latent tuberculosis or without tuberculosis infection. Some clones in this sample may be carry-over from other donors' samples.

The chain has TRBV27 and TRBJ1-2; 8 bases match TRBD1. Germline CDR1 MNHEY, CDR2 SMNVEV (reference sequence). The V and J ends lost 3 bases and 6 bases, in that order; junction bases with no gene match: 3. The CDR3 is 13 residues long. This chain's CDR3 is CASSFRGLDGYTF. CDR3 coding DNA: TGTGCCAGCAGTTTCAGGGGGCTTGATGGCTACACCTTC.

The chain employs TRBV27 and TRBJ2-7; TRBD1 might be the D (6 bases). Germline CDR1 is MNHEY and CDR2 is SMNVEV (reference sequence). Trimming took off 2 bases at V and 2 bases at J, with 7 bases between the two ends. The CDR3 sequence is 13 residues long. CDR3 sequence reads: CASSLKGAYEQYF. The CDR3 DNA reads TGTGCCAGCAGTTTAAAGGGGGCCTACGAGCAGTACTTC.

About this clone: The sample holds other DNA sequences that translate to the same CDR3. V is TRBV5-6 and J is TRBJ1-6, with unresolved D. Trimming removed 3 bases from V and 0 bases from J, with 7 bases in between. This CDR3 spans 15 amino acids. Per germline, CDR1 SGHDT and CDR2 YYEEEE. The CDR3 bases are TGTGCCAGCAGCTCGTACAGCTCCTATAATTCACCCCTCCACTTT. The encoded protein is CASSSYSSYNSPLHF. Looking up the rest from reference TRBV5-6 and TRBJ1-6 gives the full variable domain: DAGVTQSPTHLIKTRGQQVTLRCSPKSGHDTVSWYQQALGQGPQFIFQYYEEEERQRGNFPDRFSGHQFPNYSSELNVNALLLGDSALYLCASSSYSSYNSPLHFGNGTRLTVT.

The genes are TRBV2 and TRBJ2-5; D may be TRBD2 (5 bases). V lost 10 bases and J lost 2, with 17 bases in between. Germline CDR1 and CDR2: SNHLY and FYNNEI. The CDR3 has 14 residues. CDR3 in DNA: TGTGCCATCCCCCCTCCGACGGGGCAAGAGACCCAGTACTTC. This translates into CAIPPPTGQETQYF.

The chain combines TRBV29-1 with TRBJ1-2, with D maybe TRBD1 (5 bases). Germline V gene lookup returns CDR1 SQVTM and CDR2 ANQGSEA. V dropped 3 bases and J dropped 4 bases, with 18 bases sitting between them. This CDR3 has 15 amino acids. The DNA for the CDR3 is TGCAGCGTTGATCAGACGGCACGGGGGGGCTATGGCTACACCTTC. Protein: CSVDQTARGGYGYTF.

The V gene is TRBV18, the J gene TRBJ2-1; tentatively, D is TRBD2 (5 bases). There are 14 residues in the CDR3. Trimming stripped 0 bases from V and 7 bases from J, with 10 bases between. The germline V gene has CDR1 KGHSH and CDR2 LQKENI. CDR3 residues: CASSPPSEVNEQFF. The CDR3 DNA reads as TGTGCCAGCTCACCACCCTCGGAGGTTAATGAGCAGTTCTTC. The full variable domain, with the rest looked up from reference TRBV18 and TRBJ2-1, is NAGVMQNPRHLVRRRGQEARLRCSPMKGHSHVYWYRQLPEEGLKFMVYLQKENIIDESGMPKERFSAEFPKEGPSILRIQQVVRGDSAAYFCASSPPSEVNEQFFGPGTRLTVL.

This clone appeared a few times. This chain links TRBV7-9 with TRBJ2-2; D is possibly TRBD2 (6 bases). Germline V gene lookup returns CDR1 SEHNR and CDR2 FQNEAQ (reference sequence). CDR3 length equals 16 residues. The germline V and J ends were trimmed by 3 bases and 2 bases, with 13 bases remaining between them. The CDR3: CASSLGGWKNTGELFF. The DNA for the CDR3 is TGTGCCAGCAGCTTGGGAGGTTGGAAAAACACCGGGGAGCTGTTTTTT.

The chain employs TRBV6-5 and TRBJ2-7, with 8 bases that match TRBD2. CDR3 length: 14 residues. The V gene end was trimmed by 7 bases and the J gene end by 1 base; junction bases not matched to a gene: 6. Germline CDR1 is MNHEY and CDR2 is SVGAGI. As DNA, the CDR3 is TGTGCCAGCAAAGAAGCGGGGGATTCCTACGAGCAGTACTTC. It is translated as CASKEAGDSYEQYF.

The V gene is TRBV4-1, the J gene TRBJ1-6, with D uncertain. Deletions cut 1 base from V and 9 bases from J, with 10 bases between. The CDR3 covers 14 residues. CDR1 and CDR2 (germline): MGHRA, YSYEKL. The CDR3, as DNA: TGCGCCAGCAGCCAAGGAGTCGGTCTTTCACCCCTCCACTTT. Protein sequence: CASSQGVGLSPLHF.

The rearrangement uses TRBV7-3 and TRBJ2-1; D perhaps matches TRBD1 (5 bases). The CDR3 spans 17 residues. CDR1 and CDR2 from the germline V gene are SGHTA and FQGTGA. The V gene lost 0 bases and the J gene lost 2 bases, with 14 bases spanning the gap. CDR3 sequence: CASSLTGGAGPYNEQFF. CDR3 nucleotides: TGTGCCAGCAGCTTAACCGGTGGGGCAGGACCCTACAATGAGCAGTTCTTC.

The V gene is TRBV7-2, the J gene TRBJ2-5; TRBD1 might be the D (5 bases). V was trimmed by 3 bases and J by 2 bases, leaving 10 bases between them. This CDR3 has 14 residues. The germline CDR1 and CDR2 sequences are SGHTA and FQGNSA. CDR3 nucleotides: TGTGCCAGCAGCTTCCAGGGTGGGCAAGAGACCCAGTACTTC. Translation: CASSFQGGQETQYF.

This rearrangement joins TRBV25-1 to TRBJ1-1; 8 bases line up with TRBD1. Germline assignment: CDR1 MGHDK and CDR2 SYGVNS. The CDR3 has 15 amino acids. J lost 4 bases, V lost 3 bases, and 7 bases had no gene match. The CDR3 spells CASSEVSGGGTEAFF. The CDR3 nucleotides are TGTGCCAGCAGTGAGGTATCAGGGGGCGGCACTGAAGCTTTCTTT.

This chain links TRBV28 with TRBJ1-2, with D possibly matching TRBD1 (6 bases). CDR1 is MDHEN, CDR2 SYDVKM, per germline. Trimming left V 7 bases short and J 6 bases short, with 15 bases between. This CDR3 has 13 amino acids. In nucleotides, the CDR3 is TGTGCCAGCACTCCGAGGGGGAGGGATGGCTACACCTTC. As protein: CASTPRGRDGYTF.

The chain combines TRBV6-6 with TRBJ1-2; D not resolved. Germline CDR1 MNHNY, CDR2 SVGAGI (reference sequence). V was clipped by 4 bases and J by 4 bases, with 10 bases between them. The CDR3 contains 13 residues. The CDR3 DNA follows: TGTGCCAGCAGTTCCCCAGGTGTCTATGGCTACACCTTC. This encodes CASSSPGVYGYTF.

This clone occurred once. The chain carries TRBV27 and TRBJ1-1; D not resolved. V lost 3 bases and J 2 bases, leaving 7 bases between the germline ends. The length of the CDR3 is 13 residues. CDR1 is MNHEY and CDR2 is SMNVEV in the germline V gene (reference sequence). The DNA of the CDR3 is TGTGCCAGCAGTTTCGGGTCCAACACTGAAGCTTTCTTT. As protein: CASSFGSNTEAFF.

V and J are TRBV6-5 and TRBJ2-5; tentative D call: TRBD1 (5 bases). The V end was cut by 8 bases, the J end by 5 bases, with 21 bases between. This CDR3 contains 15 residues. Germline values: CDR1 MNHEY, CDR2 SVGAGI. CDR3 DNA sequence: TGTGCCAGCGGGATGGGGCCAGGTATCAGGGAGACCCAGTACTTC. This encodes CASGMGPGIRETQYF.

This chain links TRBV4-3 with TRBJ1-3, with D uncertain. The V end lost 0 bases, the J end lost 0 bases, and 9 bases lay between the germline ends. CDR3 length: 16 residues. The germline CDR1 and CDR2 sequences are LGHNA and YSLEER. CDR3 DNA: TGCGCCAGCAGCCAAGATTGGCTGAACTCTGGAAACACCATATATTTT. Translating gives CASSQDWLNSGNTIYF.

This clone appeared a single time. The gene calls are TRBV27 and TRBJ2-1; TRBD1 matches at 8 bases. This CDR3 region has 16 residues. The germline gives CDR1 MNHEY, CDR2 SMNVEV (reference sequence). V trimming: 6 bases; J trimming: 0 bases; junction bases outside the gene matches: 7. CDR3 amino acids: CASSQTDRGSYNEQFF. The DNA of the CDR3 is TGTGCCAGCAGCCAAACCGACAGGGGCTCCTACAATGAGCAGTTCTTC.

The chain employs TRBV9 and TRBJ2-3; D is unresolved. CDR1 is SGDLS, CDR2 YYNGEE, per germline. V dropped 4 bases and J dropped 4 bases, with 16 bases sitting between them. CDR3 length equals 15 residues. The CDR3 nucleotides are TGTGCCAGCAGCCCCCATCCCGTACAACCAGATACGCAGTATTTT. Its translation: CASSPHPVQPDTQYF.

V and J are TRBV5-1 and TRBJ2-5; the D gene is possibly TRBD2 (5 bases). Trimming shortened V by 5 bases and J by 1 base, and 18 bases separated the two germline ends. The germline V gene has CDR1 SGHRS and CDR2 YFSETQ. The CDR3 sequence is 16 residues long. In nucleotides, the CDR3 is TGCGCCAGCAGGAGTCTTCGGATGGGAGTCCAAGAGACCCAGTACTTC. Protein product: CASRSLRMGVQETQYF.